This note documents a single TCR beta chain sequence. Its target is not known. These data belong to a study of T-cell memory formation after mild COVID-19. Study as a whole: Largely donor-specific TCR clusters were found. Study-wide findings and caveats: Pre-infection memory already had some responding clones, implying cross-reactive memory joined. Those CD4+ clones that contracted were mainly in CM and EM (CD8+ ones in EMRA).

Constant-segment-primed 5'RACE gave TCR alpha and TCR beta cDNA libraries with sample barcodes and UMIs. One entry per CDR3 protein results from TCRdb running MiXCR on the 5' RACE reads. Found here are roughly 500,000 distinct CDR3 sequences, around 21% of them singletons; the top ten hold under 15%. The CDR3 covers 15 residues. Germline values: CDR1 MDHEN, CDR2 SYDVKM. V dropped 6 bases and J dropped 7; count of bases not matched to a gene: 10. This rearrangement joins TRBV28 to TRBJ1-5; 9 nucleotides line up with TRBD1. The sequence was obtained from an adult woman who had mild COVID-19 (a few samples of this study predate the infection). Cell type and time point are not known. Sequencing was performed on PBMCs or a T cell subset sorted from them (not recorded which). CDR3 residues: CASRRTYGTGQPQHF. The CDR3 DNA reads as TGTGCCAGCAGACGGACATACGGGACAGGGCAGCCCCAGCATTTT.